Following are 3 T cell receptor beta chains from one sample sequenced in a study of blood T cell repertoires in COVID-19. TCRdb keeps only in-frame clones here, not all; method: immunoSEQ multiplex PCR. Seen here are 55,000 to 95,000 clones, roughly 81% observed once, and the top ten hold 20%. Sequencing input: peripheral blood. The source is a woman between 65 and 79 years old with acute or convalescent COVID-19.

The chain employs TRBV6-6 and TRBJ2-5, with D unresolved. The CDR3 is 14 amino acids. V gave up 0 bases and J gave up 6 bases, with 11 bases separating them. Germline V CDR1 and CDR2: MNHNY, SVGAGI (reference sequence). CDR3 DNA sequence: TGTGCCAGCAGTTACTCGGCAGGCCAGCAGACCCAGTACTTC. It is translated as CASSYSAGQQTQYF.

A single count supports this clone. The V call is TRBV11-2, the J call TRBJ2-5, with TRBD1 matching 7 bases. Losses at the gene ends were 5 bases for V and 2 bases for J; bases not matched to a gene: 2. The CDR3 totals 13 residues. Germline-derived CDR1 and CDR2 are SGHAT and FQNNGV. The CDR3 DNA sequence: TGTGCCAGCAGCCGGGACAGACAAGAGACCCAGTACTTC. Encoded protein: CASSRDRQETQYF. The full variable domain, in which reference TRBV11-2 and TRBJ2-5 provide the parts outside the CDR3, is EAGVAQSPRYKIIEKRQSVAFWCNPISGHATLYWYQQILGQGPKLLIQFQNNGVVDDSQLPKDRFSAERLKGVDSTLKIQPAKLEDSAVYLCASSRDRQETQYFGPGTRLLVL.

This clone was seen a few times. The chain carries TRBV10-3 and TRBJ2-2, with 9 bases matching TRBD2. The CDR3 is 16 residues long. Trimming took 5 bases from V and 5 from J; bases not matched to a gene: 9. CDR1 and CDR2 (germline): ENHRY, SYGVKD. This CDR3 reads CAISSGRQALTGELFF. CDR3 DNA sequence: TGTGCCATCAGTAGCGGGAGGCAGGCCCTTACCGGGGAGCTGTTTTTT.